This TCR beta chain was documented in a study of blood T cell repertoires in COVID-19. V was pared by 1 base and J by 5 bases, with 12 bases between. CDR1 is SGHVS, CDR2 FNYEAQ, per germline. The CDR3 spans 14 residues. Measured with immunoSEQ multiplex PCR; TCRdb has only the in-frame clones, and not every one. The table includes tens of thousands of clones, roughly two thirds detected once. The chain uses TRBV7-6 and TRBJ2-7, with a weak D call TRBD1 (6 bases). The TCR sequence derives from a woman between 65 and 79 years old with acute or convalescent COVID-19. The sample was peripheral blood. DNA for the CDR3: TGTGCCAGCAGCTTAGACAGGGCCGACAACGAGCAGTACTTC. It is translated as CASSLDRADNEQYF.